The following is a T cell receptor (beta chain) sequence with its context. Its antigen is unknown. The sample originates from a study of Tregs in tolerant kidney transplant recipients. Study outcomes and limitations: Antigen-driven expansion was suggested because donor-specific Tregs expanded more than all Tregs in tolerant patients. The small number of patients limits these findings pending further validation.

Thawed PBMCs were FACS-sorted into unstimulated CD4+CD25+CD127- regulatory T cells, CD4+CD25- non-regulatory cells, CD4 and CD8 cells. The germline gives CDR1 SGHDT, CDR2 YYEEEE. V shed 1 base, J shed 5 bases, and the junction held 8 bases outside the gene matches. The CDR3 is 15 residues long. The table came from immunoSEQ multiplex PCR; TCRdb's copy has only in-frame clones and leaves some out. The data show fewer than 100,000 clones, 93% seen once. This rearrangement joins TRBV5-6 to TRBJ1-2, with 7 nucleotides matching TRBD1. The sample consisted of CD4+ T cells from blood, taken before the transplant. This TCR was recovered from a human donor who received a combined kidney and bone marrow transplant. This CDR3 is CASSLYQQGSYGYTF. The CDR3 DNA reads as TGTGCCAGCAGCTTGTATCAACAGGGGAGTTATGGCTACACCTTC.